A selection of T cell receptor beta chains follows, all from one sample in a study of T cell repertoires in cytomegalovirus infection. TCRdb reprocessed the reads with MiXCR, giving one entry per CDR3 protein. The sample includes some 300,000 distinct CDR3 sequences, around 9.1% of them seen just once. Input material: PBMCs. Every receptor here comes from a human donor in good health (CMV status not recorded). Some clones in this sample may be carry-over from other donors' samples. Each CDR3 is given with its conserved first and last residue. A D gene is named only where the DNA matches it firmly. The size entry is marked missing in some rows and otherwise reads once, few, many or a size class.

J gene: TRBJ1-2; V gene: TRBV7-2; clone size: many; D gene: TRBD1; CDR3 protein: CASTWAGGRNNYGYTF; CDR3 DNA: TGTGCCAGCACTTGGGCAGGGGGCCGCAATAACTATGGCTACACCTTC
J gene: TRBJ1-5; V gene: TRBV20-1; clone size: few; D gene: -; CDR3 protein: CSARTDLYSNQPQHF; CDR3 DNA: TGCAGTGCTCGGACAGACCTCTATAGCAATCAGCCCCAGCATTTT
J gene: TRBJ2-1; V gene: TRBV29-1; clone size: many; D gene: -; CDR3 protein: CSDRGGRVVDNEQFF; CDR3 DNA: TGCAGCGATCGCGGAGGGCGCGTAGTTGACAATGAGCAGTTCTTC
J gene: TRBJ1-3; V gene: TRBV20-1; clone size: once; D gene: TRBD1; CDR3 protein: CSARLRDRAGNTMYF; CDR3 DNA: TGCAGTGCTAGGCTCCGGGACAGGGCTGGAAACACCATGTATTTT
J gene: TRBJ1-4; V gene: TRBV6-6; clone size: many; D gene: -; CDR3 protein: CASSRRTETNEKLFF; CDR3 DNA: TGTGCCAGCAGCAGACGGACCGAAACTAATGAAAAACTGTTTTTT
J gene: TRBJ2-5; V gene: TRBV20-1; clone size: -; D gene: TRBD2; CDR3 protein: CSADGSGAPETQYF; CDR3 DNA: TGCAGTGCCGACGGTAGCGGGGCCCCAGAGACCCAGTACTTC
J gene: TRBJ1-6; V gene: TRBV7-9; clone size: many; D gene: -; CDR3 protein: CASSLGVRSPLHF; CDR3 DNA: TGTGCCAGCAGCTTAGGGGTCCGATCACCCCTCCACTTT
J gene: TRBJ2-3; V gene: TRBV28; clone size: many; D gene: TRBD2; CDR3 protein: CASSPRREGTRTDTQYF; CDR3 DNA: TGTGCCAGCAGCCCCAGGCGGGAGGGGACCCGCACAGATACGCAGTATTTT
J gene: TRBJ2-7; V gene: TRBV10-3; clone size: many; D gene: -; CDR3 protein: CAISGVFSYEQYF; CDR3 DNA: TGTGCCATCAGTGGAGTGTTCTCCTACGAGCAGTACTTC
J gene: TRBJ2-3; V gene: TRBV18; clone size: few; D gene: -; CDR3 protein: CASSPGSIKSAIGDTQYF; CDR3 DNA: TGTGCCAGCTCACCTGGGTCTATTAAATCCGCGATTGGAGATACGCAGTATTTT
J gene: TRBJ2-1; V gene: TRBV29-1; clone size: many; D gene: TRBD1; CDR3 protein: CSGDRGNEQFF; CDR3 DNA: TGCAGCGGAGACAGGGGGAATGAGCAGTTCTTC
J gene: TRBJ1-1; V gene: TRBV24-1; clone size: -; D gene: -; CDR3 protein: CATSDLRVRGKNTEAFF; CDR3 DNA: TGTGCCACCAGTGACCTCAGGGTGCGTGGGAAGAACACTGAAGCTTTCTTT
J gene: TRBJ2-1; V gene: TRBV7-9; clone size: many; D gene: -; CDR3 protein: CASRPGRFYNEQFF; CDR3 DNA: TGTGCCAGCAGACCGGGGCGCTTCTACAATGAGCAGTTCTTC
J gene: TRBJ2-2; V gene: TRBV28; clone size: many; D gene: TRBD1; CDR3 protein: CAIRPGGDVTGELFF; CDR3 DNA: TGTGCCATCCGCCCAGGGGGTGATGTTACCGGGGAGCTGTTTTTT
J gene: TRBJ2-3; V gene: TRBV7-2; clone size: many; D gene: -; CDR3 protein: CASSRTLPTDTQYF; CDR3 DNA: TGTGCCAGCAGCCGCACCTTACCCACAGATACGCAGTATTTT
J gene: TRBJ2-3; V gene: TRBV7-2; clone size: many; D gene: -; CDR3 protein: CASSLAGTPDTQYF; CDR3 DNA: TGTGCCAGCAGCTTAGCAGGGACTCCAGATACGCAGTATTTT
J gene: TRBJ1-1; V gene: TRBV28; clone size: many; D gene: TRBD1; CDR3 protein: CASSLPGGVEAFF; CDR3 DNA: TGTGCCAGCAGTTTACCAGGGGGAGTTGAAGCTTTCTTT
J gene: TRBJ1-2; V gene: TRBV5-6; clone size: many; D gene: -; CDR3 protein: CASSLSRTTYGYTF; CDR3 DNA: TGTGCCAGCAGCTTGTCTCGGACAACTTATGGCTACACCTTC
J gene: TRBJ2-1; V gene: TRBV15; clone size: -; D gene: -; CDR3 protein: CATHVGAYNEQFF; CDR3 DNA: TGTGCCACCCACGTGGGCGCCTACAATGAGCAGTTCTTC
J gene: TRBJ2-1; V gene: TRBV7-8; clone size: many; D gene: TRBD2; CDR3 protein: CASSYWGGEQFF; CDR3 DNA: TGTGCCAGCAGCTACTGGGGGGGTGAGCAGTTCTTC
J gene: TRBJ1-5; V gene: TRBV12-3/TRBV12-4; clone size: few; D gene: TRBD1; CDR3 protein: CASRGGSGNQPQHF; CDR3 DNA: TGTGCCAGCAGAGGGGGCTCGGGCAATCAGCCCCAGCATTTT
J gene: TRBJ2-7; V gene: TRBV20-1; clone size: -; D gene: -; CDR3 protein: CSAPRADFTYEQYF; CDR3 DNA: TGCAGTGCGCCGCGGGCCGACTTCACCTACGAGCAGTACTTC
J gene: TRBJ2-5; V gene: TRBV15; clone size: few; D gene: TRBD2; CDR3 protein: CATSRDLAEETQYF; CDR3 DNA: TGTGCCACCAGCAGAGATCTAGCGGAAGAGACCCAGTACTTC
J gene: TRBJ1-5; V gene: TRBV7-8; clone size: many; D gene: -; CDR3 protein: CASSVPWVNQPQHF; CDR3 DNA: TGTGCCAGCAGTGTGCCCTGGGTGAATCAGCCCCAGCATTTT
J gene: TRBJ2-1; V gene: TRBV6-5; clone size: many; D gene: -; CDR3 protein: CASNSGTLNNEQFF; CDR3 DNA: TGTGCCAGCAACAGCGGGACATTGAACAATGAGCAGTTCTTC
J gene: TRBJ2-1; V gene: TRBV5-1; clone size: few; D gene: TRBD1; CDR3 protein: CASSLGDTGDEQFF; CDR3 DNA: TGCGCCAGCAGCTTGGGGGACACAGGGGACGAGCAGTTCTTC
J gene: TRBJ1-1; V gene: TRBV2; clone size: many; D gene: TRBD1; CDR3 protein: CASNRGQGNTEAFF; CDR3 DNA: TGTGCCAGTAACAGGGGACAGGGGAACACTGAAGCTTTCTTT
J gene: TRBJ2-3; V gene: TRBV7-2; clone size: many; D gene: -; CDR3 protein: CASSLRRTGDTQYF; CDR3 DNA: TGTGCCAGCAGCTTAAGGCGGACGGGGGATACGCAGTATTTT
J gene: TRBJ1-1; V gene: TRBV6-5; clone size: -; D gene: -; CDR3 protein: CASRSFTEAFF; CDR3 DNA: TGTGCCAGCAGGTCGTTCACTGAAGCTTTCTTT
J gene: TRBJ1-1; V gene: TRBV9; clone size: -; D gene: -; CDR3 protein: CASSGGGENTEAFF; CDR3 DNA: TGTGCCAGCAGCGGGGGTGGAGAGAACACTGAAGCTTTCTTT
J gene: TRBJ2-2; V gene: TRBV20-1; clone size: -; D gene: TRBD2; CDR3 protein: CSARALAGGVGELFF; CDR3 DNA: TGCAGTGCTAGAGCGCTAGCGGGGGGGGTCGGGGAGCTGTTTTTT
J gene: TRBJ1-1; V gene: TRBV10-3; clone size: many; D gene: -; CDR3 protein: CAIRSSAGPGNTEAFF; CDR3 DNA: TGTGCCATCAGGTCGTCGGCCGGGCCAGGGAACACTGAAGCTTTCTTT
J gene: TRBJ2-3; V gene: TRBV20-1; clone size: many; D gene: TRBD2; CDR3 protein: CSAVAGGSTDTQYF; CDR3 DNA: TGCAGTGCCGTAGCGGGGGGTAGCACAGATACGCAGTATTTT
J gene: TRBJ2-4; V gene: TRBV25-1; clone size: many; D gene: TRBD2; CDR3 protein: CASRPGLAGAKNIQYF; CDR3 DNA: TGTGCCAGCAGACCGGGGCTAGCGGGAGCCAAAAACATTCAGTACTTC
J gene: TRBJ1-3; V gene: TRBV5-1; clone size: few; D gene: -; CDR3 protein: CASGDDRAGNTIYF; CDR3 DNA: TGCGCCAGCGGAGACGATCGAGCTGGAAACACCATATATTTT
J gene: TRBJ1-1; V gene: TRBV6-2/TRBV6-3; clone size: few; D gene: -; CDR3 protein: CASSEWGTEAFF; CDR3 DNA: TGTGCCAGCAGCGAGTGGGGGACTGAAGCTTTCTTT
J gene: TRBJ2-3; V gene: TRBV7-2; clone size: -; D gene: TRBD2; CDR3 protein: CASSPSGGGGKTQYF; CDR3 DNA: TGTGCCAGCAGCCCTAGCGGGGGGGGGGGAAAGACGCAGTATTTT
J gene: TRBJ2-5; V gene: TRBV10-3; clone size: -; D gene: TRBD2; CDR3 protein: CASGLAGETQYF; CDR3 DNA: TGTGCCTCCGGACTAGCGGGGGAGACCCAGTACTTC
J gene: TRBJ1-5; V gene: TRBV29-1; clone size: -; D gene: -; CDR3 protein: CSVELQENQPQHF; CDR3 DNA: TGCAGCGTTGAGTTGCAGGAAAATCAGCCCCAGCATTTT
J gene: TRBJ2-1; V gene: TRBV6-4; clone size: -; D gene: TRBD2; CDR3 protein: CASSPGTSREQFF; CDR3 DNA: TGTGCCAGCAGTCCCGGGACTAGCAGAGAGCAGTTCTTC
J gene: TRBJ1-5; V gene: TRBV7-2; clone size: many; D gene: -; CDR3 protein: CASSLAEVNQPQHF; CDR3 DNA: TGTGCCAGCAGCTTAGCGGAAGTCAATCAGCCCCAGCATTTT
J gene: TRBJ2-6; V gene: TRBV20-1; clone size: few; D gene: TRBD1; CDR3 protein: CSARVTGTGGLGGANVLTF; CDR3 DNA: TGCAGTGCTAGAGTCACCGGGACAGGGGGCTTAGGTGGGGCCAACGTCCTGACTTTC
J gene: TRBJ1-1; V gene: TRBV29-1; clone size: few; D gene: -; CDR3 protein: CSVTPTGLDTEAFF; CDR3 DNA: TGCAGCGTTACCCCTACAGGGCTAGACACTGAAGCTTTCTTT
J gene: TRBJ2-1; V gene: TRBV29-1; clone size: -; D gene: -; CDR3 protein: CSVVGRVSYNEQFF; CDR3 DNA: TGCAGCGTTGTAGGCAGGGTCTCCTACAATGAGCAGTTCTTC
J gene: TRBJ2-6; V gene: TRBV10-3; clone size: many; D gene: -; CDR3 protein: CAISDPGIGANVLTF; CDR3 DNA: TGTGCCATCAGTGATCCGGGAATCGGGGCCAACGTCCTGACTTTC
J gene: TRBJ2-2; V gene: TRBV2; clone size: few; D gene: -; CDR3 protein: CASKVLPGELFF; CDR3 DNA: TGTGCCAGCAAAGTCTTGCCCGGGGAGCTGTTTTTT
J gene: TRBJ1-5; V gene: TRBV20-1; clone size: -; D gene: TRBD1; CDR3 protein: CSAKYPPGQANQPQHF; CDR3 DNA: TGCAGTGCTAAATACCCGCCGGGACAGGCGAATCAGCCCCAGCATTTT
J gene: TRBJ2-1; V gene: TRBV7-9; clone size: many; D gene: TRBD2; CDR3 protein: CASSLLAGAYNEQFF; CDR3 DNA: TGTGCCAGCAGCTTACTAGCGGGGGCCTACAATGAGCAGTTCTTC
J gene: TRBJ2-4; V gene: TRBV28; clone size: many; D gene: -; CDR3 protein: CASSLNLAKNIQYF; CDR3 DNA: TGTGCCAGCAGTTTAAACTTAGCCAAAAACATTCAGTACTTC
J gene: TRBJ1-2; V gene: TRBV5-1; clone size: many; D gene: -; CDR3 protein: CASSLEGANYGYTF; CDR3 DNA: TGCGCCAGCAGCTTGGAGGGCGCTAACTATGGCTACACCTTC
J gene: TRBJ1-2; V gene: TRBV9; clone size: few; D gene: -; CDR3 protein: CASSVSTGKSGYTF; CDR3 DNA: TGTGCCAGCAGCGTATCTACGGGGAAAAGCGGCTACACCTTC
J gene: TRBJ2-3; V gene: TRBV5-1; clone size: few; D gene: -; CDR3 protein: CASSLTGEHSTDTQYF; CDR3 DNA: TGCGCCAGCAGCTTGACTGGGGAGCATAGCACAGATACGCAGTATTTT
J gene: TRBJ2-1; V gene: TRBV7-2; clone size: many; D gene: TRBD2; CDR3 protein: CASSSGSGGGRRQFF; CDR3 DNA: TGTGCCAGCAGCTCGGGTAGCGGGGGCGGAAGGCGGCAGTTCTTC
J gene: TRBJ2-7; V gene: TRBV20-1; clone size: many; D gene: -; CDR3 protein: CSARDRQGFEQYF; CDR3 DNA: TGCAGTGCTAGAGATAGGCAGGGCTTTGAGCAGTACTTC
J gene: TRBJ2-1; V gene: TRBV19; clone size: many; D gene: -; CDR3 protein: CASSQQGAYNEQFF; CDR3 DNA: TGTGCCAGTAGCCAACAGGGAGCCTACAATGAGCAGTTCTTC
J gene: TRBJ1-1; V gene: TRBV20-1; clone size: -; D gene: TRBD1; CDR3 protein: CSGPGQGGTEAFF; CDR3 DNA: TGCAGTGGGCCGGGACAGGGAGGCACTGAAGCTTTCTTT